A single sample is the source of the 3 T cell receptor beta chains below, sequenced in a study of blood T cells in healthy people across ages. The authors ran a second PCR of roughly 6 to 12 cycles using a sample-barcoded 5' primer and a J-beta primer mix. TCRdb reprocessed the 5' RACE reads with MiXCR, giving one entry per CDR3 protein. The table includes 1,800,000 or so distinct CDR3 sequences, about 39% detected once. Sequenced material: blood. The receptors shown here come from a human donor in good health.

V usage is TRBV20-1 and J usage is TRBJ2-1; the match to TRBD1 covers 10 bases. V lost 6 bases, J lost 5 bases, and 10 bases stayed unmatched. Per the germline V gene, CDR1 is DFQATT and CDR2 is SNEGSKA (reference sequence). The CDR3 covers 15 residues. The CDR3 reads CSAPRQGAFDNEQFF. CDR3 nucleotides: TGCAGTGCACCACGACAGGGGGCATTCGACAATGAGCAGTTCTTC.

This chain connects TRBV10-3 to TRBJ2-1; 12 nucleotides line up with TRBD2. Germline V lookup: CDR1 ENHRY, CDR2 SYGVKD. The CDR3 spans 14 residues. Trimming removed 6 bases from V and 6 bases from J; junction bases left unmatched: 3. This CDR3 is CAIRSLAGGNEQFF. In DNA, the CDR3 is TGTGCCATCAGATCACTAGCGGGGGGCAATGAGCAGTTCTTC.

This clonotype has more than one count but fewer than ten. The chain joins TRBV6-6 to TRBJ1-2; D ambiguous. The CDR3 sequence is 13 residues long. Germline assignment: CDR1 MNHNY and CDR2 SVGAGI (reference sequence). V lost 2 bases and J 8 bases, leaving 12 bases between the germline ends. CDR3 amino acids: CASSYPSGEGYTF. The DNA for the CDR3 is TGTGCCAGCAGTTACCCGTCGGGAGAAGGCTACACCTTC.